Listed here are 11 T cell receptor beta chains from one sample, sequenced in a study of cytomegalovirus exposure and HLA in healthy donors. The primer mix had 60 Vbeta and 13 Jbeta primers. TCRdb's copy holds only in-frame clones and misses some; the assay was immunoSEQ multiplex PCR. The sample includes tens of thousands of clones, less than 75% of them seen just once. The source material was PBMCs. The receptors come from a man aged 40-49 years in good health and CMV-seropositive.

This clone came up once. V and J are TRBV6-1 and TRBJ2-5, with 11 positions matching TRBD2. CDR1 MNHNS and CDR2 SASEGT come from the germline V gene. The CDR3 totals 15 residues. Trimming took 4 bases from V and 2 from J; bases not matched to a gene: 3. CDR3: CASSGGLAAQETQYF. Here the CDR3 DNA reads TGTGCCAGCAGTGGGGGACTAGCGGCACAAGAGACCCAGTACTTC.

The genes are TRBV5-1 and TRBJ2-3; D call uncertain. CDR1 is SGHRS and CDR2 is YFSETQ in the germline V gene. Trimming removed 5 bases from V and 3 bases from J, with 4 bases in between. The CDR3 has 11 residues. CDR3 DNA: TGCGCCAGCAGTTCGACAGATACGCAGTATTTT. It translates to CASSSTDTQYF.

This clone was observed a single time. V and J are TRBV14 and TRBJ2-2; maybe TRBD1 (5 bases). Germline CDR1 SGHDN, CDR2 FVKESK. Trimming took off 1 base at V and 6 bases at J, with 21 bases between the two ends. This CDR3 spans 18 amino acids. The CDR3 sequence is CASSQVMGQQADAGELFF. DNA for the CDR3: TGTGCCAGCAGCCAAGTTATGGGGCAACAGGCCGACGCCGGGGAGCTGTTTTTT.

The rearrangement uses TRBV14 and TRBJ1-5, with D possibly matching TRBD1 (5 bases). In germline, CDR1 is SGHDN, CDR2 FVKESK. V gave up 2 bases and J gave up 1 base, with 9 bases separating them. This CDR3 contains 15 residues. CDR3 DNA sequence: TGTGCCAGCAGCCAAAACGGGGGAAGCAATCAGCCCCAGCATTTT. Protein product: CASSQNGGSNQPQHF.

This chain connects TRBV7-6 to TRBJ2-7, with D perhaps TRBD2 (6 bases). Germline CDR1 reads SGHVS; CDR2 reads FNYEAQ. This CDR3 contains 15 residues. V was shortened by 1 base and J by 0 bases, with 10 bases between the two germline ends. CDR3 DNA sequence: TGTGCCAGCAGCTTAGGGACTATGAGCTCCTACGAGCAGTACTTC. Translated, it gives CASSLGTMSSYEQYF.

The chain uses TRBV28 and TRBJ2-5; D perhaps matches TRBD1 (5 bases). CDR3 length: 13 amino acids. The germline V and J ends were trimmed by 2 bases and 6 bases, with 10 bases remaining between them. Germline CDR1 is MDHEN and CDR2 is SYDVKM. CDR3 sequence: CASSLQGAKTQYF. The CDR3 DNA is TGTGCCAGCAGTTTACAGGGCGCGAAGACCCAGTACTTC.

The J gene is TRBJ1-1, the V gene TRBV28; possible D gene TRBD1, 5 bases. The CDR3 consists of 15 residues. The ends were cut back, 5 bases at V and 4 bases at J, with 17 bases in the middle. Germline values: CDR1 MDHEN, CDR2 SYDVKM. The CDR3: CASSTRAGRATEAFF. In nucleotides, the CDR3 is TGTGCCAGCAGTACCCGGGCAGGGAGGGCCACTGAAGCTTTCTTT.

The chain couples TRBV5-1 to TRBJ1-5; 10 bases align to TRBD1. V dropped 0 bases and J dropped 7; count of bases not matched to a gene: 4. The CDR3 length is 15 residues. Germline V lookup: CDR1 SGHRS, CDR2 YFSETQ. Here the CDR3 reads CASSLEGQGMQPQHF. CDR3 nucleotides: TGCGCCAGCAGCTTGGAGGGACAGGGGATGCAGCCCCAGCATTTT. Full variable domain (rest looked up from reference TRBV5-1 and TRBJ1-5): KAGVTQTPRYLIKTRGQQVTLSCSPISGHRSVSWYQQTPGQGLQFLFEYFSETQRNKGNFPGRFSGRQFSNSRSEMNVSTLELGDSALYLCASSLEGQGMQPQHFGDGTRLSIL.

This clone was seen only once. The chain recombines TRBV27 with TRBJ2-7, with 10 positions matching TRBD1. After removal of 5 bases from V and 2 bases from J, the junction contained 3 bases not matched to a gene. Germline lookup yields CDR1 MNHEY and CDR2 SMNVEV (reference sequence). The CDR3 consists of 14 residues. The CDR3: CASSAGTGAYEQYF. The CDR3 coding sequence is TGTGCCAGCAGTGCCGGGACAGGGGCCTACGAGCAGTACTTC.

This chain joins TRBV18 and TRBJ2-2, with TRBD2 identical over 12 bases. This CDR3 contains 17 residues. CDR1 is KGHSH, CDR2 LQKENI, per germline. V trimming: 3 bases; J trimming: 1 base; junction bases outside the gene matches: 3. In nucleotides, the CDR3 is TGTGCCAGCTCACCCTCACTAGCGGGGGGGAACACCGGGGAGCTGTTTTTT. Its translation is CASSPSLAGGNTGELFF.

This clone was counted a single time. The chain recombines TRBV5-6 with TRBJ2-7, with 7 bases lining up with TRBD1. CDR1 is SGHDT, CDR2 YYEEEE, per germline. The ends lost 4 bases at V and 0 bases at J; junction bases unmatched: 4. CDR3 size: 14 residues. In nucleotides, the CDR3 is TGTGCCAGCAGCGGGACAGTCATCTCCTACGAGCAGTACTTC. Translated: CASSGTVISYEQYF.